This passage covers 26 T cell receptor beta chains from one sample sequenced in a study of regulatory and conventional T cells in RAG deficiency. The method was immunoSEQ multiplex PCR; TCRdb's version includes in-frame clones alone and lacks a portion of them. Of around 25,000 clones detected, 95% to 97% appear once; the ten largest clones hold 1.3%. Conventional CD4+ T cells were sorted from blood as CD25-low CD127-high cells. The same specimen was also included in a second study, on regulatory T cells. Per that paper: The PCR used 52 TRBV and 13 TRBJ primers.

Material: CD25- CD4+ T cells sorted from blood. The receptors here all came from a human donor in good health.

This sequence joins TRBV19 and TRBJ2-5; D call uncertain. Germline V gene lookup returns CDR1 LNHDA and CDR2 SQIVND (reference sequence). V lost 9 bases to trimming and J lost 3 bases, with 20 bases between them. The CDR3 totals 15 residues. This CDR3 is CASTQSTLTEETQYF. The CDR3 DNA follows: TGTGCCAGCACCCAATCGACCTTGACTGAAGAGACCCAGTACTTC.

The chain carries TRBV27 and TRBJ2-1, with D perhaps matching TRBD2 (6 bases). Trimming pared 4 bases from V and 5 bases from J, leaving 12 bases between. The CDR3 covers 14 residues. Germline V gene sequence: CDR1 MNHEY, CDR2 SMNVEV (reference sequence). The DNA of the CDR3 is TGTGCCAGCAGTTCATGGGACTTCAACAATGAGCAGTTCTTC. This gives the protein CASSSWDFNNEQFF.

CDR3 residues: CASIGQATQHF. In DNA, the CDR3 is TGTGCCAGCATTGGACAGGCGACCCAGCATTTT. The rearrangement uses TRBV2 and TRBJ1-5, with TRBD1 matching 7 bases. Germline values: CDR1 SNHLY, CDR2 FYNNEI. Trimming removed 7 bases from V and 11 bases from J; junction bases left unmatched: 5. The CDR3 consists of 11 residues.

The chain is built from TRBV6-5 and TRBJ1-1; D is undetermined. The CDR3 sequence is 14 residues long. V dropped 3 bases and J dropped 1 base, with 9 bases sitting between them. Per the germline V gene, CDR1 is MNHEY and CDR2 is SVGAGI. The CDR3 bases are TGTGCCAGCAGTTATTCGGAGGGGAACACTGAAGCTTTCTTT. It encodes CASSYSEGNTEAFF.

This clone was recorded a few times. J is TRBJ1-3 and V is TRBV5-4; tentative D call: TRBD1 (6 bases). Germline V gene data show CDR1 as SGHNT and CDR2 as YYREEE (reference sequence). There are 15 residues in the CDR3. Trimming left V 4 bases short and J 2 bases short, with 13 bases between. This chain's CDR3 is CASSPDSRPGNTIYF. In DNA form, the CDR3 reads TGTGCCAGCAGCCCGGACAGTAGACCTGGAAACACCATATATTTT.

The chain recombines TRBV5-1 with TRBJ2-3, with 10 bases fitting TRBD2. Losses at the gene ends were 1 base for V and 2 bases for J; bases not matched to a gene: 4. The CDR3 consists of 16 residues. Germline V lookup: CDR1 SGHRS, CDR2 YFSETQ. The CDR3 sequence: CASSLSLAGATDTQYF. The CDR3 nucleotides read TGCGCCAGCAGCTTGTCTCTAGCGGGGGCCACAGATACGCAGTATTTT. Complete variable domain (other parts from reference TRBV5-1 and TRBJ2-3): KAGVTQTPRYLIKTRGQQVTLSCSPISGHRSVSWYQQTPGQGLQFLFEYFSETQRNKGNFPGRFSGRQFSNSRSEMNVSTLELGDSALYLCASSLSLAGATDTQYFGPGTRLTVL.

V is TRBV5-4 and J is TRBJ2-2; D might be TRBD2 (7 bases). V lost 0 bases, J lost 5 bases, and 14 bases lay in between. CDR3 length equals 16 residues. Germline CDR1 and CDR2: SGHNT and YYREEE (reference sequence). CDR3 residues: CASSLDRGAGTGELFF. In nucleotides, the CDR3 is TGTGCCAGCAGCTTGGACCGGGGGGCGGGGACCGGGGAGCTGTTTTTT.

This chain links TRBV10-3 with TRBJ1-1, with 9 nucleotides matching TRBD1. The CDR3 has 12 residues. The germline V gene encodes CDR1 ENHRY and CDR2 SYGVKD. V lost 7 bases to trimming and J lost 6 bases; unmatched junction nucleotides: 3. This chain's CDR3 is CAIMGTGSEAFF. The CDR3 region has the DNA TGTGCCATCATGGGGACAGGGTCTGAAGCTTTCTTT.

The J gene is TRBJ2-2, the V gene TRBV7-9; a weak D match, TRBD1 (6 bases). Trimming pared 4 bases from V and 4 bases from J, leaving 7 bases between. The germline V gene encodes CDR1 SEHNR and CDR2 FQNEAQ (reference sequence). This CDR3 contains 13 residues. This CDR3 reads CASSYRVTGELFF. DNA for the CDR3: TGTGCCAGCAGCTACAGGGTCACCGGGGAGCTGTTTTTT.

The chain carries TRBV5-6 and TRBJ1-4; D is ambiguous. The ends were cut back, 4 bases at V and 1 base at J, with 8 bases in the middle. This CDR3 is built from 14 residues. Germline V gene sequence: CDR1 SGHDT, CDR2 YYEEEE. The CDR3 is CASSPGVTNEKLFF. CDR3 sequence (DNA): TGTGCCAGCAGCCCCGGGGTAACTAATGAAAAACTGTTTTTT.

The chain uses TRBV5-1 and TRBJ2-2; D gene ambiguous. Germline CDR1 and CDR2: SGHRS and YFSETQ. Trimming cost V 0 bases and J 9 bases, with 12 bases left between them. This CDR3 is built from 14 residues. The CDR3 spells CASSLESRMRELFF. CDR3 nucleotide sequence: TGCGCCAGCAGCTTGGAATCTAGGATGCGGGAGCTGTTTTTT.

This clone was recorded only once. V usage is TRBV12-5 and J usage is TRBJ2-3; TRBD2 agrees at 8 bases. V shed 5 bases, J shed 5 bases, and the junction held 12 bases outside the gene matches. The CDR3 runs to 16 residues. Germline V lookup: CDR1 LGHNT, CDR2 FRNRAP. The CDR3 here is CASGASPGLVGDTQYF. The CDR3 DNA sequence: TGTGCTAGTGGTGCATCCCCGGGACTAGTCGGAGATACGCAGTATTTT.

The rearrangement uses TRBV7-2 and TRBJ1-4, with 8 positions matching TRBD1. Germline V gene lookup returns CDR1 SGHTA and CDR2 FQGNSA. V lost 1 base and J lost 7; bases outside the gene matches: 8. The CDR3 contains 16 residues. As DNA, the CDR3 is TGTGCCAGCAGCTTAGTCCCCGGGACAGGTGGTGAAAAACTGTTTTTT. Translating gives CASSLVPGTGGEKLFF.

The rearrangement links TRBV2 to TRBJ1-2; a weak D match, TRBD1 (6 bases). The CDR3 runs to 14 residues. The germline V and J ends were trimmed by 5 bases and 4 bases, with 14 bases remaining between them. Germline CDR1 SNHLY, CDR2 FYNNEI. The CDR3, as DNA: TGTGCCAGCAGTAGGGACAAATTATCCTATGGCTACACCTTC. It is translated as CASSRDKLSYGYTF.

V gene TRBV5-3 combines with J gene TRBJ2-3; 10 bases align to TRBD2. TRBV5-3 is an ORF, and what it does is uncertain. Trimming took 3 bases from V and 5 from J; bases not matched to a gene: 3. This CDR3 comprises 14 residues. CDR3 bases: TGTGCCAGAAGCTGGGCTAGCGGGGGAGATACGCAGTATTTT. Translation: CARSWASGGDTQYF.

This chain uses TRBV19 with TRBJ2-1; 7 nucleotides match TRBD2. The CDR3 runs to 14 residues. V lost 5 bases to trimming and J lost 6 bases; unmatched junction nucleotides: 7. Germline V gene data show CDR1 as LNHDA and CDR2 as SQIVND (reference sequence). CDR3 DNA: TGTGCCAGTAGTTTTGGACTAGACAGCAATGAGCAGTTCTTC. Translated, it gives CASSFGLDSNEQFF.

This chain links TRBV5-1 with TRBJ1-6; D remains ambiguous. Germline loops: CDR1 SGHRS, CDR2 YFSETQ. The CDR3 runs 15 residues. The ends were cut back, 4 bases at V and 5 bases at J, with 13 bases in the middle. The DNA for the CDR3 is TGCGCCAGCAGCGTGGACTCGGAGAATAATTCACCCCTCCACTTT. Protein: CASSVDSENNSPLHF. Filled out from reference TRBV5-1 and TRBJ1-6, the complete variable domain reads KAGVTQTPRYLIKTRGQQVTLSCSPISGHRSVSWYQQTPGQGLQFLFEYFSETQRNKGNFPGRFSGRQFSNSRSEMNVSTLELGDSALYLCASSVDSENNSPLHFGNGTRLTVT.

The V call is TRBV10-3, the J call TRBJ2-2; TRBD1 matches 9 bases. This CDR3 contains 16 residues. Germline lookup yields CDR1 ENHRY and CDR2 SYGVKD. Losses at the gene ends were 2 bases for V and 0 bases for J; bases not matched to a gene: 1. The CDR3 DNA reads TGTGCCATCAGTGAGACAGGGGGCGCGAACACCGGGGAGCTGTTTTTT. Protein product: CAISETGGANTGELFF.

The CDR3 DNA reads TGTGCCAGCGCCCCCGGAACAGGGAGCACAGATACGCAGTATTTT. Protein product: CASAPGTGSTDTQYF. The chain recombines TRBV5-6 with TRBJ2-3; D perhaps matches TRBD1 (6 bases). Germline V gene lookup returns CDR1 SGHDT and CDR2 YYEEEE. The CDR3 loop spans 15 amino acids. Between the trimmed V and J ends, which lost 7 bases and 0 bases, there was a span of 15 bases.

V usage is TRBV5-5 and J usage is TRBJ1-2, with TRBD1 as a possible D gene (5 bases). CDR1 is SGHKS and CDR2 is YYEKEE in the germline V gene (reference sequence). V gave up 3 bases and J gave up 4 bases, with 13 bases separating them. CDR3 size: 14 residues. This CDR3 reads CASSSTESSYGYTF. DNA of the CDR3: TGTGCCAGCAGCTCGACAGAAAGTAGCTATGGCTACACCTTC.

This rearrangement joins TRBV30 to TRBJ2-7; 7 positions agree with TRBD2. The CDR3 covers 13 residues. With 0 bases clipped from V and 7 bases from J, the junction kept 6 bases outside the gene matches. The germline V gene has CDR1 GTSNPN and CDR2 SVGIG (reference sequence). The chain's CDR3 is CAWSVRGVGEQYF. CDR3 nucleotide sequence: TGTGCCTGGAGTGTACGGGGGGTCGGAGAGCAGTACTTC.

V usage is TRBV18 and J usage is TRBJ1-1; D gene uncertain. Germline V gene lookup returns CDR1 KGHSH and CDR2 LQKENI. V lost 0 bases and J lost 7, with 6 bases in between. The CDR3 has 12 residues. CDR3 region: CASSPPSSEAFF. CDR3 nucleotides: TGTGCCAGCTCACCACCGTCCAGTGAAGCTTTCTTT.

The rearrangement joins TRBV7-9 to TRBJ2-1, with TRBD1 as a possible D gene (6 bases). The CDR3 consists of 14 residues. V was cut by 5 bases and J by 7 bases, with 15 bases left in between. Germline V lookup: CDR1 SEHNR, CDR2 FQNEAQ (reference sequence). CDR3 amino acids: CASSAVNRENEQFF. The DNA of the CDR3 is TGTGCCAGCAGCGCGGTAAACAGGGAGAATGAGCAGTTCTTC.

This chain joins TRBV5-4 and TRBJ1-6; D perhaps matches TRBD1 (5 bases). With 7 bases removed from V and 8 bases from J, the gap between germline ends came to 22 bases. The germline CDR1 and CDR2 sequences are SGHNT and YYREEE (reference sequence). The CDR3 spans 16 residues. In nucleotides, the CDR3 is TGTGCCAGCGGGAACCGGGACTGGGCCGGGGATTCACCCCTCCACTTT. This codes for CASGNRDWAGDSPLHF.

This clone was observed once. The chain carries TRBV9 and TRBJ2-2, with TRBD2 identical over 7 bases. In germline, CDR1 is SGDLS, CDR2 YYNGEE. The CDR3 is 14 amino acids. V gave up 5 bases and J gave up 5 bases; unmatched junction bases: 6. CDR3 sequence: CASRWASGTGELFF. DNA for the CDR3: TGTGCCAGCAGGTGGGCTAGCGGAACCGGGGAGCTGTTTTTT.

The chain joins TRBV9 to TRBJ2-5; D possibly corresponds to TRBD1 (6 bases). CDR1 is SGDLS and CDR2 is YYNGEE in the germline V gene. The V end was cut by 3 bases, the J end by 5 bases, with 17 bases between. The CDR3 runs to 15 residues. CDR3 protein: CASSDSGDPRETQYF. As DNA, the CDR3 is TGTGCCAGCAGCGATTCAGGGGACCCGAGGGAGACCCAGTACTTC.